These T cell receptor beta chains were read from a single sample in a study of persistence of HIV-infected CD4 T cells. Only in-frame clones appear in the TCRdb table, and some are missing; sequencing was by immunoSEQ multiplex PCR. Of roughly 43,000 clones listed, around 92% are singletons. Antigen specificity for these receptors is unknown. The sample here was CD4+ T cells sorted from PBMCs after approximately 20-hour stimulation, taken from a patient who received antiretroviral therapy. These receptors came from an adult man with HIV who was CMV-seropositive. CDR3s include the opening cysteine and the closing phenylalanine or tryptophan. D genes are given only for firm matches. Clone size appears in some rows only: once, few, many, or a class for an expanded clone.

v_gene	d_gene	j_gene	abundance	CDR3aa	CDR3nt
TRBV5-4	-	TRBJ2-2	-	CASSLDSNTGELFF	TGTGCCAGCAGCTTGGACTCTAACACCGGGGAGCTGTTTTTT
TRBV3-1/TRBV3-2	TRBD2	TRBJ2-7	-	CASSRSAGGPYEQYF	TGTGCCAGCAGCCGATCCGCGGGGGGGCCCTACGAGCAGTACTTC
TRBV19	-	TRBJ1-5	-	CASTKLHSGAQPQHF	TGTGCCAGTACCAAACTCCATTCAGGGGCTCAGCCCCAGCATTTT
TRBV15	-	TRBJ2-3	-	CATSRSLTDTDTQYF	TGTGCCACCAGCAGATCCTTGACAGACACAGATACGCAGTATTTT
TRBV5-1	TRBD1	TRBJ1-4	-	CASSSGTGGEKLFF	TGCGCCAGCAGCTCCGGGACAGGGGGAGAAAAACTGTTTTTT
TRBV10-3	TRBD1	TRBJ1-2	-	CAISGLGQADGYTF	TGTGCCATCAGTGGGCTGGGACAGGCAGATGGCTACACCTTC
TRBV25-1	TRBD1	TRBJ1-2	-	CASSGGQGLFYGYTF	TGTGCCAGCAGTGGGGGACAGGGTTTATTCTATGGCTACACCTTC
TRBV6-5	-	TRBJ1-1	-	CALSPTRTAFF	TGTGCTCTTTCGCCCACCCGGACAGCTTTCTTT
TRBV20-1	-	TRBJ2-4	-	CSASRYQGETKNIQYF	TGCAGTGCTAGTCGTTATCAGGGCGAGACCAAAAACATTCAGTACTTC
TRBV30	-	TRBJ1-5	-	CAWSVRTGNQPQHF	TGTGCCTGGAGTGTACGAACGGGTAATCAGCCCCAGCATTTT
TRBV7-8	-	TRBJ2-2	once	CASSLGGNTGELFF	TGTGCCAGCAGCTTAGGGGGAAACACCGGGGAGCTGTTTTTT
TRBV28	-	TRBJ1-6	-	CASSYPGDASSYNSPLHF	TGTGCCAGCAGCTATCCAGGCGACGCGAGCTCCTATAATTCACCCCTCCACTTT
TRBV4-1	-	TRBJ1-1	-	CASSQVGLGRGAFF	TGCGCCAGCAGCCAAGTCGGGCTGGGTCGAGGCGCTTTCTTT
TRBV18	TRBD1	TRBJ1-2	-	CASSPRAGGAIDYGYTF	TGTGCCAGCTCACCAAGGGCAGGGGGCGCGATAGACTATGGCTACACCTTC
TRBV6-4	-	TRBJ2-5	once	CASSDSPEKGDLGETQYF	TGTGCCAGCAGTGACTCCCCCGAGAAGGGGGATCTTGGGGAGACCCAGTACTTC
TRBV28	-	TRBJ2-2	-	CASSFPSFPNTGELFF	TGTGCCAGCAGTTTTCCCTCGTTTCCGAACACCGGGGAGCTGTTTTTT
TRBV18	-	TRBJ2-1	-	CASSPKSSSYNEQFF	TGTGCCAGCTCACCAAAAAGCAGCTCCTACAATGAGCAGTTCTTC
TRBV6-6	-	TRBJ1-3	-	CASSGEGVMGNTIYF	TGTGCCAGCAGCGGTGAGGGGGTTATGGGAAACACCATATATTTT
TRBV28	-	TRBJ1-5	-	CASSSALSNQPQHF	TGTGCCAGCAGCTCGGCCCTTAGCAATCAGCCCCAGCATTTT
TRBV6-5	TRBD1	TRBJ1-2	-	CASSSWTGKGYTF	TGTGCCAGCAGTTCTTGGACAGGGAAGGGCTACACCTTC
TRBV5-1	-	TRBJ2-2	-	CASSSEKGGHVGTGELFF	TGCGCCAGCAGCTCCGAGAAGGGGGGCCATGTCGGCACCGGGGAGCTGTTTTTT
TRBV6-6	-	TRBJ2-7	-	CASSPGGSTSYEQYF	TGTGCCAGCAGTCCAGGAGGTAGCACCTCCTACGAGCAGTACTTC
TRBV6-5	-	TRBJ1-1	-	CASSYSGTPLGTEAFF	TGTGCCAGCAGTTACTCCGGGACCCCCTTGGGGACTGAAGCTTTCTTT
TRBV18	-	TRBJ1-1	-	CASSPSGTGNTEAFF	TGTGCCAGCTCACCATCCGGGACGGGGAACACTGAAGCTTTCTTT
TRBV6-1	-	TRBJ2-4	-	CASSESWASSRNIQYF	TGTGCCAGCAGTGAAAGTTGGGCCTCTTCAAGAAACATTCAGTACTTC
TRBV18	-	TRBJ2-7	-	CASSPPIGAADSYEQYF	TGTGCCAGCTCACCACCGATCGGAGCGGCGGACTCCTACGAGCAGTACTTC
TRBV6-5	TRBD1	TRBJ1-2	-	CASWTGGGNYGYTF	TGTGCCAGCTGGACAGGGGGGGGGAACTATGGCTACACCTTC
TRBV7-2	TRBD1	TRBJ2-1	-	CASSPGQGANEQFF	TGTGCCAGCAGCCCTGGACAGGGGGCGAATGAGCAGTTCTTC
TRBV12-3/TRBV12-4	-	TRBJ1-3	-	CASRRGSGNTIYF	TGTGCCAGCAGACGGGGCTCAGGAAACACCATATATTTT
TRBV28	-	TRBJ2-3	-	CASSLGGASTDTQYF	TGTGCCAGCAGTTTAGGGGGGGCCAGCACAGATACGCAGTATTTT
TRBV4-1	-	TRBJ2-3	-	CASSQDEDPGSTDTQYF	TGCGCCAGCAGCCAAGATGAGGACCCAGGGAGCACAGATACGCAGTATTTT
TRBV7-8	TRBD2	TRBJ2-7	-	CASSLATETSGGREQYF	TGTGCCAGCAGCTTGGCTACTGAGACTAGCGGGGGGCGGGAGCAGTACTTC
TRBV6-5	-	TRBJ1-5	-	CASSYGGNQPQHF	TGTGCCAGCAGTTATGGTGGGAATCAGCCCCAGCATTTT
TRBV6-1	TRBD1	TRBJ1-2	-	CASSGRDRSSNYGYTF	TGTGCCAGCAGTGGCCGGGACAGGTCTTCTAACTATGGCTACACCTTC
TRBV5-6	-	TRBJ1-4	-	CASSLDGRGDEKLFF	TGTGCCAGCAGCTTGGATGGACGCGGCGATGAAAAACTGTTTTTT
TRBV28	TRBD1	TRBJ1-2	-	CASTIPGQIYGYTF	TGTGCCAGCACCATCCCGGGACAGATCTATGGCTACACCTTC
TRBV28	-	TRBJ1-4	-	CASITGGDNEKLFF	TGTGCCAGCATCACCGGGGGGGATAATGAAAAACTGTTTTTT
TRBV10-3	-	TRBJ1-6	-	CAITKGVNSPLHF	TGTGCCATCACCAAGGGTGTTAATTCACCCCTCCACTTT
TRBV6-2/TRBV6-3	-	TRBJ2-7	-	CASSRVSPGHQAVRYEQYF	TGTGCCAGCAGTCGGGTATCCCCCGGACATCAGGCAGTTCGGTACGAGCAGTACTTC
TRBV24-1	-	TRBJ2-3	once	CATSPWGTDTQYF	TGTGCCACCAGTCCGTGGGGCACAGATACGCAGTATTTT
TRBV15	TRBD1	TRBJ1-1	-	CATKGQVNTEAFF	TGTGCCACCAAGGGACAGGTGAACACTGAAGCTTTCTTT
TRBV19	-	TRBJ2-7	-	CASSIGGTVSSYEQYF	TGTGCCAGTAGTATAGGTGGGACGGTGAGCTCCTACGAGCAGTACTTC
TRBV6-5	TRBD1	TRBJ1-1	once	CASTTRDRRAEAFF	TGTGCCAGCACCACCAGGGACAGGAGGGCTGAAGCTTTCTTT
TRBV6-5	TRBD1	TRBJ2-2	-	CASQDRGGTGELFF	TGTGCCAGCCAAGACAGGGGGGGCACCGGGGAGCTGTTTTTT
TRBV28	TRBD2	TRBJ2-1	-	CASSSVAGTSGGSSYNEQFF	TGTGCCAGCAGTTCCGTCGCCGGGACTAGCGGGGGGAGCTCCTACAATGAGCAGTTCTTC